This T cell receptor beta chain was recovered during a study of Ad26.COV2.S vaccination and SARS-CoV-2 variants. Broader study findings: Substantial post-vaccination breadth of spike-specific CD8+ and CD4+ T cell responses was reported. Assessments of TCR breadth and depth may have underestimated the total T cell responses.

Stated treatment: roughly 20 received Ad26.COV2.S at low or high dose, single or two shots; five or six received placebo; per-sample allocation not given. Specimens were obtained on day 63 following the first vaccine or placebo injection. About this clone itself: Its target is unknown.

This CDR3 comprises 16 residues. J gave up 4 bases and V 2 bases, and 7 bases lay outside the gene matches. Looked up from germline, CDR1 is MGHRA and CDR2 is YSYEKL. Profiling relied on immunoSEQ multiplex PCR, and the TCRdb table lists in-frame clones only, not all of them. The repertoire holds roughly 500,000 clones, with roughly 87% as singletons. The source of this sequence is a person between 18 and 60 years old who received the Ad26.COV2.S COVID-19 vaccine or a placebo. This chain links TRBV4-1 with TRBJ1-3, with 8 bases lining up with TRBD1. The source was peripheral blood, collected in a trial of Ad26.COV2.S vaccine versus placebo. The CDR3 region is CASSQPGGAKGNTIYF. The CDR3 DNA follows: TGCGCCAGCAGCCAACCAGGGGGCGCGAAAGGAAACACCATATATTTT.